This is a list of T cell receptor beta chains from one sample in a study of naive and memory T cell subsets. TCRdb processed the UMI-ligation and nested PCR reads anew with MiXCR; each CDR3 protein has one entry. The repertoire holds about 160,000 distinct CDR3 sequences, with roughly 22% as singletons. The source material was naive CD4+ T cells from blood. These receptors all come from a human donor in good health. Both conserved end residues are part of each CDR3.

v_call	j_call	cdr3_aa
TRBV12-3/TRBV12-4	TRBJ2-3	CASRRTGLDTQYF
TRBV5-1	TRBJ2-1	CASSLGFGGVYNEQFF
TRBV10-3	TRBJ2-7	CAISPGLADEQYF
TRBV29-1	TRBJ2-7	CSVEKGTYEQYF
TRBV6-2/TRBV6-3	TRBJ2-5	CASSGTRRETQYF
TRBV20-1	TRBJ1-6	CSAPRTPQNYNSPLHF
TRBV28	TRBJ2-5	CASSDRPGTPYF
TRBV15	TRBJ2-7	CATSREANYEQYF
TRBV6-5	TRBJ2-7	CASSNRLAGAYEQYF
TRBV18	TRBJ1-5	CASSPGQYQPQHF
TRBV6-5	TRBJ2-3	CASSYGTTQYF
TRBV6-1	TRBJ1-2	CASSFGTGGGYTF
TRBV5-6	TRBJ2-3	CASSPTRRIGTDTQYF
TRBV4-1	TRBJ2-1	CASSPHIAGPNYNEQFF
TRBV7-2	TRBJ2-1	CASRGSRTYNEQFF
TRBV28	TRBJ2-5	CASSLLSRAQYF
TRBV2	TRBJ2-7	CASTPGQVVDEQYF
TRBV5-1	TRBJ2-5	CASSLGQLYQETQYF